A selection of T cell receptor beta chains follows, all from one sample in a study of radiotherapy plus CTLA-4 blockade in lung cancer. Sequenced by immunoSEQ multiplex PCR; TCRdb stores in-frame clones only, minus some. The profile covers around 82,000 clones, with approximately 84% appearing a single time and approximately 0.77% taken by the ten largest. Sequenced material: peripheral blood, taken from a patient treated with radiotherapy plus ipilimumab. The origin of the receptors is a human donor with non-small cell lung cancer who had stable disease on radiotherapy plus ipilimumab. CDR3s include the opening cysteine and the closing phenylalanine or tryptophan. A D gene is named only where the DNA matches it firmly. Where a row states a size, it is once, few, many or the class of an expanded clone; other rows omit it.

d_gene	abundance	v_gene	j_gene	CDR3nt	CDR3aa
TRBD2	NA	TRBV5-1	TRBJ2-7	TGCGCCAGCAGCTACGGACTAGCGGGGACCTACGAGCAGTACTTC	CASSYGLAGTYEQYF
TRBD1	NA	TRBV19	TRBJ1-5	TGTGCCAGTAGTATCCAGGGACAGGCGGGCGGCAATCAGCCCCAGCATTTT	CASSIQGQAGGNQPQHF
TRBD1	NA	TRBV9	TRBJ1-5	TGTGCCAGCAACCCAGGGGGAGATCAGCCCCAGCATTTT	CASNPGGDQPQHF
NA	NA	TRBV18	TRBJ2-3	TGTGCCAGCTCAACCGGGACTAGCACAGATACGCAGTATTTT	CASSTGTSTDTQYF
TRBD1	NA	TRBV11-2	TRBJ1-2	TGTGCCAGCAGCACCGACAGGGGGGGCTATGGCTACACCTTC	CASSTDRGGYGYTF
NA	once	TRBV11-1	TRBJ2-2	TGTGCCAGCAGCTTTGCAGGGATCACCGGGGAGCTGTTTTTT	CASSFAGITGELFF
NA	NA	TRBV15	TRBJ2-7	TGTGCCACCAGCAGAGACCCCCTCACGGACGAGCAGTACTTC	CATSRDPLTDEQYF
NA	NA	TRBV30	TRBJ1-1	TGTGCCTGGAGTCGAGATGGACAGATCACTGAAGCTTTCTTT	CAWSRDGQITEAFF
NA	NA	TRBV6-4	TRBJ1-2	TGTGCCAGCAGTGACTTTTGGACCCTTGTATTGTTC	CASSDFWTLVLF
TRBD1	NA	TRBV30	TRBJ2-3	TGTGCCTGGAGTGTATGGGCAGGGGGCCGGACAGATACGCAGTATTTT	CAWSVWAGGRTDTQYF
NA	NA	TRBV20-1	TRBJ2-7	TGCAGTGCTAGAGAACTCTACGAGCAGTACTTC	CSARELYEQYF
TRBD1	NA	TRBV29-1	TRBJ1-2	TGCAGCGTTGCCGGGACAGGGTACAACTATGGCTACACCTTC	CSVAGTGYNYGYTF
TRBD1	NA	TRBV5-4	TRBJ2-3	TGTGCCAGCAGCTGGGGACAGGGTAGAACAGATACGCAGTATTTT	CASSWGQGRTDTQYF
NA	NA	TRBV28	TRBJ2-7	TGTGCCAGCAGTTTAGCCTACGAGCAGTACTTC	CASSLAYEQYF
NA	NA	TRBV27	TRBJ1-4	TGTGCCAGCAGTCCACAGGGTTTTGGGGAAAAACTGTTTTTT	CASSPQGFGEKLFF
NA	NA	TRBV6-5	TRBJ2-7	TGTGCCAGCGTACGAGGGCCCCCCTACGAGCAGTACTTC	CASVRGPPYEQYF
NA	NA	TRBV19	TRBJ2-3	TGTGCCAGTAGTATAGGGAGGACAGATACGCAGTATTTT	CASSIGRTDTQYF
NA	NA	TRBV28	TRBJ1-5	TGTGCCAGCAGTTCGGCAGAGGCTCAGCCCCAGCATTTT	CASSSAEAQPQHF
TRBD1	few	TRBV28	TRBJ1-4	TGTGCCAGCAGTTTGCCCCGGGGACAGGTGAATAATGAAAAACTGTTTTTT	CASSLPRGQVNNEKLFF
TRBD2	NA	TRBV6-6	TRBJ2-1	TGTGCCAGCAGTCCCCCAACTAGCGGGGCCCACAATGAGCAGTTCTTC	CASSPPTSGAHNEQFF
TRBD1	NA	TRBV7-9	TRBJ2-7	TGTGCCAGCAGGCCCGGGACAGGGAGAGCCTACGAGCAGTACTTC	CASRPGTGRAYEQYF
TRBD1	NA	TRBV30	TRBJ1-2	TGTGCCTTACTCCGGGACAGGCCTTATGGCTACACCTTC	CALLRDRPYGYTF
NA	once	TRBV4-1	TRBJ2-6	TGCGCCAGCAGCCAAGCCACGACGTCTGGGGCCAACGTCCTGACTTTC	CASSQATTSGANVLTF
NA	NA	TRBV9	TRBJ2-1	TGTGCCAGCAGCGTAGCCTCCAATGAGCAGTTCTTC	CASSVASNEQFF
NA	NA	TRBV29-1	TRBJ2-7	TGCAGCGTCCTGGACGGGAGCAACGAGCAGTACTTC	CSVLDGSNEQYF
TRBD1	NA	TRBV6-5	TRBJ1-5	TGTGCCAGCAGTTGGACAGGGGGAGGACAGCCCCAGCATTTT	CASSWTGGGQPQHF
TRBD1	NA	TRBV6-1	TRBJ2-3	TGTGCCAGCAGGGTTACAGGGGCTCCCACAGATACGCAGTATTTT	CASRVTGAPTDTQYF
NA	NA	TRBV28	TRBJ2-7	TGTGCCAGCAGTTTAGCGGTCCTCCCCAGGGGCGAGCAGTACTTC	CASSLAVLPRGEQYF
TRBD1	NA	TRBV11-3	TRBJ2-5	TGTGCCAGCAGCTTCCCGGGACAGGGGGCTCGGGAGACCCAGTACTTC	CASSFPGQGARETQYF
NA	NA	TRBV19	TRBJ1-5	TGTGCCAGTAGTAACGGGGGAGGAGGCAATCAGCCCCAGCATTTT	CASSNGGGGNQPQHF
NA	NA	TRBV27	TRBJ1-5	TGTGCCAGCAGTCCCGGGACTCTGGGCAATCAGCCCCAGCATTTT	CASSPGTLGNQPQHF
NA	once	TRBV30	TRBJ2-3	TGTGCCTCCCGACCTGGACAGAACACAGATACGCAGTATTTT	CASRPGQNTDTQYF
NA	NA	TRBV27	TRBJ2-3	TGTGCCAGCAGTTTATCGGGGGATACGCAGTATTTT	CASSLSGDTQYF
NA	NA	TRBV9	TRBJ1-6	TGTGCCAGCAGCGTAGAGGGGGGTCTAAATTCACCCCTCCACTTT	CASSVEGGLNSPLHF